The 24 T cell receptor beta chains below come from one sample, sequenced in a study of T cell repertoires in cytomegalovirus infection. TCRdb called the reads again in MiXCR, with one record for every CDR3 protein. This sample has approximately 910,000 distinct CDR3 sequences, with about a third found just once. No antigen has been identified for these receptors. Sample: cultured CD8+ T cells from PBMCs, taken from culture after CMV antigen stimulation. These receptors all come from a human donor in good health (CMV status not recorded). Some clones in this sample may be carry-over from other donors' samples.

The rearrangement uses TRBV2 and TRBJ2-1; 7 bases match TRBD2. The CDR3 runs 15 residues. Germline CDR1 is SNHLY and CDR2 is FYNNEI. After removal of 6 bases from V and 1 base from J, the junction contained 6 bases not matched to a gene. CDR3 loop: CASSPPSGSYNEQFF. As DNA, the CDR3 is TGTGCCAGCAGCCCCCCTAGCGGTTCCTACAATGAGCAGTTCTTC.

The chain uses TRBV6-5 and TRBJ2-1; TRBD1 is a possible D gene (5 bases). The CDR3 loop spans 13 amino acids. Germline-derived CDR1 and CDR2 are MNHEY and SVGAGI. Trimming pared 1 base from V and 15 bases from J, leaving 16 bases between. The CDR3: CASSYYRGHEPFF. In DNA, the CDR3 is TGTGCCAGCAGTTACTACCGAGGACATGAACCGTTCTTC.

The rearrangement links TRBV2 to TRBJ2-7; D not certain. V was cut by 9 bases and J by 2 bases, with 14 bases left in between. CDR3 length: 13 amino acids. Germline lookup yields CDR1 SNHLY and CDR2 FYNNEI. The DNA of the CDR3 is TGTGCCAGTAGGGCTGGCAGCGCCTACGAGCAGTACTTC. Translation gives CASRAGSAYEQYF.

V usage is TRBV4-1 and J usage is TRBJ1-1, with D possibly matching TRBD1 (5 bases). V dropped 1 base and J dropped 2 bases, with 14 bases sitting between them. This CDR3 region has 16 residues. The V gene's germline CDR1 is MGHRA and CDR2 YSYEKL. CDR3 sequence (DNA): TGCGCCAGCAGCCAAGCGGCGAGACAGATAAACACTGAAGCTTTCTTT. It yields the protein CASSQAARQINTEAFF.

This rearrangement joins TRBV4-1 to TRBJ2-7; TRBD2 aligns across 7 bases. In germline, CDR1 is MGHRA, CDR2 YSYEKL. This CDR3 region has 16 residues. V was clipped by 0 bases and J by 2 bases; unmatched bases: 7. For the CDR3, the DNA is TGCGCCAGCAGCCAAGAAAGCCAAGCGGGGCCCTACGAGCAGTACTTC. As protein: CASSQESQAGPYEQYF.

This chain joins TRBV5-4 and TRBJ2-1, with TRBD2 matching over 9 bases. Germline loops: CDR1 SGHNT, CDR2 YYREEE (reference sequence). CDR3 length: 15 amino acids. V lost 4 bases and J lost 4; bases outside the gene matches: 6. CDR3 amino acids: CASSPSGNPYNEQFF. The DNA of the CDR3 is TGTGCCAGCAGCCCTAGCGGGAACCCGTACAATGAGCAGTTCTTC.

This clonotype came up many times. This chain links TRBV12-3 or TRBV12-4 with TRBJ2-5, with unresolved D. Trimming removed 3 bases from V and 2 bases from J, with 10 bases in between. The CDR3 totals 14 residues. Here the CDR3 reads CASSLSSGQETQYF. For the CDR3, the DNA is TGTGCCAGCAGTTTGTCGTCTGGACAAGAGACCCAGTACTTC.

This clonotype occurred a few times. The chain carries TRBV7-2 and TRBJ2-2; D is undetermined. V gave up 4 bases and J gave up 9 bases, with 6 bases separating them. The CDR3 consists of 11 residues. The germline V gene encodes CDR1 SGHTA and CDR2 FQGNSA. In DNA form, the CDR3 reads TGTGCCAGCAGCTGGAATTGGGAGCTGTTTTTT. Its protein is CASSWNWELFF.

The chain uses TRBV7-3 and TRBJ1-1; TRBD1 might be the D (5 bases). The CDR3 extends over 15 amino acids. Trimming stripped 5 bases from V and 7 bases from J, with 20 bases between. Germline CDR1 SGHTA, CDR2 FQGTGA. In nucleotides, the CDR3 is TGTGCCAGCAGCCCGGGAGCGGCAGGGAAGGGTGAAGCTTTCTTT. This codes for CASSPGAAGKGEAFF.

This clonotype was detected only once. Being one base from a much bigger clone, this may be a read error. The rearrangement joins TRBV7-9 to TRBJ2-2; 7 bases fit TRBD1. V lost 5 bases, J lost 10 bases, and 16 bases stayed unmatched. The germline gives CDR1 SEHNR, CDR2 FQNEAQ (reference sequence). CDR3 length equals 16 residues. DNA for the CDR3: TGTGCCAGCAGCGCCCCGAGGGGGCAGGGCGACGTGGAGCTGTTTTTT. Translation gives CASSAPRGQGDVELFF.

V usage is TRBV10-2 and J usage is TRBJ1-2; D gene ambiguous. Germline V gives CDR1 WSHSY, CDR2 SAAADI. The V and J ends lost 4 bases and 2 bases respectively, with 8 bases between them. The CDR3 has 13 amino acids. CDR3 bases: TGCGCCAGCAGTGCCAGCCGGAACTATGGCTACACCTTC. Encoded protein: CASSASRNYGYTF.

This chain uses TRBV24-1 with TRBJ1-1; 9 nucleotides line up with TRBD1. CDR3 length equals 15 residues. J gave up 3 bases and V 2 bases, and 3 bases lay outside the gene matches. Per germline, CDR1 KGHDR and CDR2 SFDVKD. The CDR3 is CATSDSGDRDTEAFF. The CDR3 DNA reads TGTGCCACCAGTGATTCGGGGGACAGGGACACTGAAGCTTTCTTT.

The rearrangement uses TRBV4-1 and TRBJ1-1, with 7 bases lining up with TRBD1. Unmatched junction bases numbered 10, after V lost 2 bases and J lost 7 bases. Germline V gene data show CDR1 as MGHRA and CDR2 as YSYEKL. The CDR3 runs 15 residues. The CDR3 sequence: CASSQTTGAGGEAFF. The CDR3 DNA is TGCGCCAGCAGCCAAACAACAGGGGCCGGCGGTGAAGCTTTCTTT.

In its sample, this clonotype was seen a few times. The DNA for the CDR3 is TGCAGCGTGCCTGGAGCGTTCGGTCAGCCCCAGCATTTT. It is translated as CSVPGAFGQPQHF. This chain links TRBV29-1 with TRBJ1-5; D is unclear. CDR3 size: 13 residues. Trimming stripped 6 bases from V and 6 bases from J, with 15 bases between. Germline V gives CDR1 SQVTM, CDR2 ANQGSEA.

The chain is built from TRBV19 and TRBJ2-5; D may be TRBD1 (6 bases). V lost 7 bases and J lost 3, with 18 bases in between. The CDR3 has 15 residues. CDR1 LNHDA and CDR2 SQIVND come from the germline V gene (reference sequence). The chain's CDR3 is CASTPPTGPKETQYF. The DNA of the CDR3 is TGTGCCAGTACCCCACCGACAGGACCCAAAGAGACCCAGTACTTC. Together with reference TRBV19 and TRBJ2-5, the CDR3 gives the full variable domain: DGGITQSPKYLFRKEGQNVTLSCEQNLNHDAMYWYRQDPGQGLRLIYYSQIVNDFQKGDIAEGYSVSREKKESFPLTVTSAQKNPTAFYLCASTPPTGPKETQYFGPGTRLLVL.

The sample holds many counts of this clonotype. The J gene is TRBJ2-1, the V gene TRBV7-2; 11 nucleotides agree with TRBD2. V was clipped by 3 bases and J by 3 bases; unmatched bases: 7. The CDR3 runs 17 residues. Looked up from germline, CDR1 is SGHTA and CDR2 is FQGNSA. CDR3 nucleotides: TGTGCCAGCAGCTTCCCTAGCGGGGGGCTTCGCTACAATGAGCAGTTCTTC. This encodes CASSFPSGGLRYNEQFF.

This clonotype has a handful of counts. The genes are TRBV7-6 and TRBJ2-2; 8 bases map to TRBD1. The germline V gene has CDR1 SGHVS and CDR2 FNYEAQ. V dropped 4 bases and J dropped 1; count of bases not matched to a gene: 5. The CDR3 is made up of 16 amino acids. In nucleotides, the CDR3 is TGTGCCAGCAGCTCCCAGGGACAGGAGAACACCGGGGAGCTGTTTTTT. This encodes CASSSQGQENTGELFF.

This clonotype was recorded many times. This chain links TRBV11-2 with TRBJ1-1, with 7 bases identical to TRBD1. J was trimmed by 4 bases and V by 3 bases; bases with no gene match: 5. This CDR3 has 14 residues. Germline V gives CDR1 SGHAT, CDR2 FQNNGV. The CDR3 is CASSLTGRSTEAFF. The CDR3 DNA reads as TGTGCCAGCAGCTTGACAGGGCGGAGCACTGAAGCTTTCTTT.

This clonotype was detected a few times. This chain connects TRBV6-6 to TRBJ2-3; D remains ambiguous. Deletions cut 5 bases from V and 1 base from J, with 16 bases between. CDR3 length equals 16 residues. Germline V lookup: CDR1 MNHNY, CDR2 SVGAGI (reference sequence). The CDR3 loop reads CASSITQLLGTDTQYF. CDR3 bases: TGTGCCAGCAGTATTACACAGCTCCTGGGCACAGATACGCAGTATTTT.

This clonotype was counted a few times. The chain carries TRBV5-1 and TRBJ2-5; 15 bases fit TRBD2. V trimming: 2 bases; J trimming: 4 bases; junction bases outside the gene matches: 6. This CDR3 region has 17 residues. Germline V lookup: CDR1 SGHRS, CDR2 YFSETQ. In nucleotides, the CDR3 is TGCGCCAGCAGCTTCTGGACTAGCGGGGGGGCCTTAGAGACCCAGTACTTC. It encodes CASSFWTSGGALETQYF.

The chain joins TRBV11-2 to TRBJ1-1, with 7 bases that match TRBD1. V lost 4 bases and J lost 5; bases outside the gene matches: 7. Germline CDR1 and CDR2: SGHAT and FQNNGV. This CDR3 is 14 amino acids long. The CDR3 DNA reads TGTGCCAGCAGCTCCAAACCAGGGGGAACTGAAGCTTTCTTT. This codes for CASSSKPGGTEAFF. The full variable domain, in which reference TRBV11-2 and TRBJ1-1 provide the parts outside the CDR3, is EAGVAQSPRYKIIEKRQSVAFWCNPISGHATLYWYQQILGQGPKLLIQFQNNGVVDDSQLPKDRFSAERLKGVDSTLKIQPAKLEDSAVYLCASSSKPGGTEAFFGQGTRLTVV.

A few counts support this clonotype. The V gene is TRBV20-1, the J gene TRBJ1-4, with D perhaps matching TRBD1 (6 bases). Germline CDR1 and CDR2: DFQATT and SNEGSKA (reference sequence). Trimming left V 3 bases short and J 0 bases short, with 17 bases between. The CDR3 spans 17 residues. CDR3 region: CSASPIQGGTTNEKLFF. CDR3 sequence (DNA): TGCAGTGCTAGCCCTATACAGGGAGGAACAACTAATGAAAAACTGTTTTTT.

The chain uses TRBV29-1 and TRBJ2-1; TRBD1 is a possible D gene (6 bases). Looked up from germline, CDR1 is SQVTM and CDR2 is ANQGSEA. V lost 0 bases to trimming and J lost 9 bases, with 18 bases between them. The CDR3 loop spans 15 amino acids. The CDR3 DNA sequence: TGCAGCGTTGAAGATCTACAGGGTGGGGGCGTTGAGCAGTTCTTC. Protein product: CSVEDLQGGGVEQFF.

This chain links TRBV4-3 with TRBJ1-2; the D is unclear. This CDR3 has 13 residues. V shed 4 bases and J shed 8 bases, with 14 bases lying between them. Germline CDR1 and CDR2: LGHNA and YSLEER. In DNA form, the CDR3 reads TGCGCCAGCAGCCGAGACCCTGGGCCGGGCTACACCTTC. Translation gives CASSRDPGPGYTF.